Below are 26 T cell receptor beta chains sequenced from a single sample in a study of blood T cell repertoires in COVID-19. Sequenced by immunoSEQ multiplex PCR; TCRdb stores in-frame clones only, minus some. The sample consists of roughly 140,000 clones, approximately 91% of them appearing once. Sequencing input: peripheral blood. The receptors come from a human donor in a cohort sampled during active COVID-19.

This chain connects TRBV13 to TRBJ2-7; TRBD2 might be the D (6 bases). This CDR3 is 16 amino acids long. Trimming cost V 2 bases and J 0 bases, with 14 bases left between them. Per the germline V gene, CDR1 is PRHDT and CDR2 is FYEKMQ (reference sequence). The CDR3 bases are TGTGCCAGCAGCTTACGCGGGACGGCAAACTCCTACGAGCAGTACTTC. It yields the protein CASSLRGTANSYEQYF.

The rearrangement joins TRBV6-6 to TRBJ1-1; D ambiguous. Trimming removed 2 bases at V and 5 bases at J, with 6 bases between. Germline V gene sequence: CDR1 MNHNY, CDR2 SVGAGI (reference sequence). The CDR3 is 12 amino acids. CDR3 coding DNA: TGTGCCAGCAGTTACATAGATACTGAAGCTTTCTTT. It is translated as CASSYIDTEAFF.

This chain joins TRBV28 and TRBJ1-3; D is unclear. The V and J ends lost 5 bases and 3 bases respectively, with 11 bases between them. Germline V gives CDR1 MDHEN, CDR2 SYDVKM. CDR3 size: 14 residues. The CDR3, as DNA: TGTGCCAGCAGTCCCCCGGGGTATGGAAACACCATATATTTT. Its translation is CASSPPGYGNTIYF.

The J gene is TRBJ1-1, the V gene TRBV4-3; 7 bases line up with TRBD1. Germline CDR1 LGHNA, CDR2 YSLEER. V shed 5 bases, J shed 2 bases, and the junction held 11 bases outside the gene matches. The CDR3 is made up of 16 amino acids. CDR3 protein: CASSDGGRGGNTEAFF. The CDR3 coding sequence is TGCGCCAGCAGCGATGGGGGTCGAGGGGGCAACACTGAAGCTTTCTTT.

This clone was seen once. The J gene is TRBJ1-2, the V gene TRBV24-1; 7 bases fit TRBD1. In germline, CDR1 is KGHDR, CDR2 SFDVKD. V lost 6 bases and J lost 2; bases outside the gene matches: 5. The CDR3 is 14 residues long. The CDR3 sequence: CATSHRGINYGYTF. CDR3 coding DNA: TGTGCCACCAGTCACAGGGGTATCAACTATGGCTACACCTTC.

V is TRBV9 and J is TRBJ2-1, with 8 bases that match TRBD1. From germline, CDR1 is SGDLS and CDR2 YYNGEE. The CDR3 contains 16 residues. The V and J ends lost 3 bases and 2 bases, in that order; junction bases with no gene match: 7. CDR3 coding DNA: TGTGCCAGCAGCGAAAGGGAGACAGGGGCCTACAATGAGCAGTTCTTC. It yields the protein CASSERETGAYNEQFF. Combining the CDR3 with reference TRBV9 and TRBJ2-1 gives the whole variable domain DSGVTQTPKHLITATGQRVTLRCSPRSGDLSVYWYQQSLDQGLQFLIQYYNGEERAKGNILERFSAQQFPDLHSELNLSSLELGDSALYFCASSERETGAYNEQFFGPGTRLTVL.

Here the CDR3 reads CATSDLDGTGDTDTQYF. The CDR3 DNA reads as TGTGCCACCAGTGATTTGGATGGGACAGGGGACACAGATACGCAGTATTTT. This chain uses TRBV24-1 with TRBJ2-3, with 10 bases fitting TRBD1. V trimming: 0 bases; J trimming: 2 bases; junction bases outside the gene matches: 4. The CDR3 consists of 17 residues. Germline-derived CDR1 and CDR2 are KGHDR and SFDVKD.

The gene calls are TRBV30 and TRBJ1-5; TRBD1 matches at 8 bases. CDR1 is GTSNPN and CDR2 is SVGIG in the germline V gene (reference sequence). Trimming at V came to 1 base and at J to 7 bases, leaving 3 bases not matched to a gene. The CDR3 consists of 13 residues. The CDR3: CAWSAAGGQPQHF. The CDR3 DNA follows: TGTGCCTGGAGTGCGGCAGGGGGCCAGCCCCAGCATTTT. The complete variable domain, with remaining parts taken from reference TRBV30 and TRBJ1-5, reads SQTIHQWPATLVQPVGSPLSLECTVEGTSNPNLYWYRQAAGRGLQLLFYSVGIGQISSEVPQNLSASRPQDRQFILSSKKLLLSDSGFYLCAWSAAGGQPQHFGDGTRLSIL.

The J gene is TRBJ1-1, the V gene TRBV6-5; TRBD1 agrees at 7 bases. The V segment lost 6 bases and the J segment 1 base; nucleotides outside the gene matches: 5. CDR1 MNHEY and CDR2 SVGAGI come from the germline V gene. The CDR3 consists of 14 residues. CDR3 DNA: TGTGCCAGCAGCAGGGGACAGACGAACACTGAAGCTTTCTTT. Protein sequence: CASSRGQTNTEAFF.

This clone turned up a few times. V and J are TRBV6-2 or TRBV6-3 and TRBJ1-2; 9 bases map to TRBD1. The CDR3 is made up of 17 amino acids. Germline CDR1 MNHEY, CDR2 SVGEGT. Trimming cost V 2 bases and J 2 bases; bases outside gene matches: 9. The CDR3 region has the DNA TGTGCCAGCAGTTACCCTACAGGGGGCCGGAGAAACTATGGCTACACCTTC. Translating gives CASSYPTGGRRNYGYTF.

J is TRBJ1-5 and V is TRBV5-1, with 7 nucleotides matching TRBD1. From germline, CDR1 is SGHRS and CDR2 YFSETQ. The CDR3 length is 14 residues. The V gene end was trimmed by 4 bases and the J gene end by 5 bases; junction bases not matched to a gene: 6. The CDR3 spells CASSQGGRDQPQHF. Written as DNA, the CDR3 is TGCGCCAGCAGCCAAGGGGGCCGGGATCAGCCCCAGCATTTT.

Concerning this clone itself: Within the sample, other DNA sequences also encode this same CDR3. The chain joins TRBV5-6 to TRBJ1-4; possibly TRBD1 for D (6 bases). CDR1 is SGHDT and CDR2 is YYEEEE in the germline V gene. The CDR3 is 13 amino acids. V was pared by 1 base and J by 8 bases, with 9 bases between. CDR3 DNA: TGTGCCAGCAGCTTGAGGCAGGGGGAAAAACTGTTTTTT. This codes for CASSLRQGEKLFF.

The V and J genes are TRBV9 and TRBJ1-4; 7 bases agree with TRBD1. V gave up 4 bases and J gave up 0 bases; unmatched junction bases: 15. This CDR3 has 19 residues. From germline, CDR1 is SGDLS and CDR2 YYNGEE. The CDR3 DNA is TGTGCCAGCAGCAGGTACGGGACAGCCAAGCCCGCAACTAATGAAAAACTGTTTTTT. It yields the protein CASSRYGTAKPATNEKLFF.

The chain uses TRBV24-1 and TRBJ1-2; 10 nucleotides match TRBD1. This CDR3 is 16 amino acids long. Germline-derived CDR1 and CDR2 are KGHDR and SFDVKD. With V trimmed by 3 bases and J by 2 bases, 5 bases remained unmatched. Here the CDR3 DNA reads TGTGCCACCAGTGATAGCCCGGGACAGGGGAACTATGGCTACACCTTC. It is translated as CATSDSPGQGNYGYTF.

The chain uses TRBV4-1 and TRBJ1-4, with no clear D. This CDR3 comprises 15 residues. CDR1 is MGHRA, CDR2 YSYEKL, per germline. V gave up 0 bases and J gave up 0 bases, with 5 bases separating them. CDR3 coding DNA: TGCGCCAGCAGCCAAGATCCCGCAACTAATGAAAAACTGTTTTTT. Protein product: CASSQDPATNEKLFF.

The chain combines TRBV6-2 or TRBV6-3 with TRBJ1-6; D gene unclear. CDR1 is MNHEY, CDR2 SVGEGT, per germline. The CDR3 length is 14 residues. V lost 2 bases, J lost 5 bases, and 7 bases lay in between. CDR3 in DNA: TGTGCCAGCAGTTACCGCGCTGATAATTCACCCCTCCACTTT. Translating gives CASSYRADNSPLHF.

This sequence joins TRBV19 and TRBJ1-1; D is ambiguous. CDR3 length: 13 amino acids. V was cut by 4 bases and J by 2 bases, with 8 bases left in between. Germline CDR1 is LNHDA and CDR2 is SQIVND (reference sequence). In DNA form, the CDR3 reads TGTGCCAGTAGTACTCGGGGTAACACTGAAGCTTTCTTT. Its translation: CASSTRGNTEAFF.

The V gene is TRBV20-1, the J gene TRBJ1-5; 10 positions match TRBD1. The CDR3 consists of 16 residues. Trimming took 3 bases from V and 6 from J; bases not matched to a gene: 11. Germline V gene data show CDR1 as DFQATT and CDR2 as SNEGSKA (reference sequence). CDR3 in amino acids: CSASPGTGAGVQPQHF. The CDR3 DNA is TGCAGTGCTAGTCCCGGGACAGGGGCAGGTGTTCAGCCCCAGCATTTT.

The count of this clone is one. DNA for the CDR3: TGTGCCTGGAGTGGAACAGGGGGATTTGGCTACACCTTC. Protein sequence: CAWSGTGGFGYTF. The chain combines TRBV30 with TRBJ1-2; 8 positions agree with TRBD1. The CDR3 has 13 residues. J lost 7 bases, V lost 1 base, and 5 bases had no gene match. CDR1 is GTSNPN and CDR2 is SVGIG in the germline V gene (reference sequence).

The chain carries TRBV6-5 and TRBJ1-4; 7 bases line up with TRBD1. CDR1 MNHEY and CDR2 SVGAGI come from the germline V gene. Unmatched junction bases numbered 5, after V lost 7 bases and J lost 3 bases. The length of the CDR3 is 14 residues. CDR3 region: CASTSGGPNEKLFF. In DNA, the CDR3 is TGTGCCAGCACCTCAGGGGGACCTAATGAAAAACTGTTTTTT.

This clone was seen only once. The rearrangement links TRBV2 to TRBJ2-1, with 7 nucleotides matching TRBD2. The CDR3 totals 15 residues. Germline loops: CDR1 SNHLY, CDR2 FYNNEI. Trimming took 5 bases from V and 14 from J; bases not matched to a gene: 18. CDR3 loop: CASSPLREASGIKFF. CDR3 nucleotide sequence: TGTGCCAGCAGTCCCTTAAGGGAAGCTAGCGGCATTAAGTTCTTC.

This rearrangement joins TRBV19 to TRBJ1-6; 7 positions match TRBD1. The V segment lost 5 bases and the J segment 7 bases; nucleotides outside the gene matches: 11. Germline-derived CDR1 and CDR2 are LNHDA and SQIVND (reference sequence). CDR3 length equals 16 residues. In DNA, the CDR3 is TGTGCCAGTAGTGTGCCGACAGGGACCTGGAATTCACCCCTCCACTTT. As protein: CASSVPTGTWNSPLHF.

V and J are TRBV14 and TRBJ2-1; possible D gene TRBD2, 5 bases. This CDR3 has 14 residues. Germline V gives CDR1 SGHDN, CDR2 FVKESK. Trimming removed 5 bases from V and 4 bases from J, with 12 bases in between. CDR3 in amino acids: CASSSLGEYNEQFF. As DNA, the CDR3 is TGTGCCAGCAGCAGTCTCGGGGAGTACAATGAGCAGTTCTTC.

This clone has a single count. The V and J genes are TRBV5-1 and TRBJ2-5, with D possibly matching TRBD1 (6 bases). The CDR3 runs 14 residues. CDR1 and CDR2 from the germline V gene are SGHRS and YFSETQ. V lost 4 bases to trimming and J lost 0 bases, with 10 bases between them. The CDR3 sequence: CASSKRQDQETQYF. CDR3 nucleotide sequence: TGCGCCAGCAGCAAACGACAGGACCAAGAGACCCAGTACTTC. The full variable domain, completed using reference TRBV5-1 and TRBJ2-5, is KAGVTQTPRYLIKTRGQQVTLSCSPISGHRSVSWYQQTPGQGLQFLFEYFSETQRNKGNFPGRFSGRQFSNSRSEMNVSTLELGDSALYLCASSKRQDQETQYFGPGTRLLVL.

This clone turned up a few times. The chain joins TRBV19 to TRBJ1-5, with 7 bases that match TRBD1. The germline V gene has CDR1 LNHDA and CDR2 SQIVND (reference sequence). J was trimmed by 3 bases and V by 3 bases; bases with no gene match: 2. This CDR3 spans 14 amino acids. The CDR3 loop is CASSMDRINQPQHF. The CDR3 DNA reads TGTGCCAGTAGTATGGACAGGATCAATCAGCCCCAGCATTTT.

This chain joins TRBV27 and TRBJ2-1; 10 bases align to TRBD1. Trimming removed 0 bases from V and 4 bases from J; junction bases left unmatched: 0. The germline gives CDR1 MNHEY, CDR2 SMNVEV (reference sequence). The CDR3 sequence is 15 residues long. The CDR3 sequence is CASSLSGQGYNEQFF. As DNA, the CDR3 is TGTGCCAGCAGTTTATCGGGACAGGGGTACAATGAGCAGTTCTTC.